A selection of T cell receptor beta chains follows, all from one sample in a study of T cells in Graves' hyperthyroidism and ophthalmopathy. Via MiXCR, TCRdb re-called the multiplex PCR reads, giving one row per CDR3 protein. The sample lists about 290,000 distinct CDR3 sequences, approximately 16% occurring once. Input material: blood. The receptors come from a woman in her 50s with Graves' hyperthyroidism that later progressed to Graves' ophthalmopathy. The CDR3 runs from the conserved cysteine through the conserved F or W. The D gene is left open where the match is weak. Some rows have no size entry. The others give once, few or many, or a class for an expanded clone.

v_call: TRBV14; d_call: -; j_call: TRBJ2-6; clone_size: -; cdr3_nt: TGTGCCAGCAGCCATGGGGCCAACGTCCTGACTTTC; cdr3_aa: CASSHGANVLTF
v_call: TRBV6-1; d_call: TRBD2; j_call: TRBJ2-5; clone_size: -; cdr3_nt: TGTGCCAGCAGAGAGTGGGGGGGTGATCAAGAGACCCAGTACTTC; cdr3_aa: CASREWGGDQETQYF
v_call: TRBV25-1; d_call: TRBD1; j_call: TRBJ2-7; clone_size: -; cdr3_nt: TGTGCCAGCAGTGATCCCGGGGACAGGGTAGGTTTCGGAATCTACGAGCAGTACTTC; cdr3_aa: CASSDPGDRVGFGIYEQYF
v_call: TRBV7-2; d_call: -; j_call: TRBJ2-1; clone_size: many; cdr3_nt: TGTGCCAGCAGCCCAGGACCCCAAAGCAATGAGCAGTTCTTC; cdr3_aa: CASSPGPQSNEQFF
v_call: TRBV7-3; d_call: -; j_call: TRBJ2-2; clone_size: once; cdr3_nt: TGTGCCAGCAGCCCCCTCAGTTTCAACACCGGGGAGCTGCTTTTT; cdr3_aa: CASSPLSFNTGELLF
v_call: TRBV3-1; d_call: TRBD2; j_call: TRBJ2-7; clone_size: many; cdr3_nt: TGTGCCAGCAGCCGCGGACTAGCGCCCTACGAGCAGTACTTC; cdr3_aa: CASSRGLAPYEQYF
v_call: TRBV20-1; d_call: TRBD2; j_call: TRBJ2-1; clone_size: many; cdr3_nt: TGCAGTGCTACCGGGTTCTCAGCGGGAGGGCTATACAATGAGCAGTTCTTC; cdr3_aa: CSATGFSAGGLYNEQFF
v_call: TRBV3-1; d_call: -; j_call: TRBJ2-5; clone_size: many; cdr3_nt: TGTGCCAGCAGCCAAGAGGGCCCAGGAGGGGAGACCCAGTACTTC; cdr3_aa: CASSQEGPGGETQYF
v_call: TRBV24-1; d_call: TRBD1; j_call: TRBJ2-1; clone_size: few; cdr3_nt: TGTGCCACCAGTGATTTTTCCGGGACAGGAGGTGGGAGCCCCAAGTCTACGAGATACAATGAGCAGTTCTTC; cdr3_aa: CATSDFSGTGGGSPKSTRYNEQFF
v_call: TRBV7-8; d_call: -; j_call: TRBJ1-2; clone_size: -; cdr3_nt: TGTGCCAGCAGCCCTCGGCTCGTGGATGGCTACACCTTC; cdr3_aa: CASSPRLVDGYTF
v_call: TRBV18; d_call: -; j_call: TRBJ1-4; clone_size: many; cdr3_nt: TGTGCCAGCTCATCATATCCGGACGGCCGGTCATCGAATGAAAAACTGTTTTTT; cdr3_aa: CASSSYPDGRSSNEKLFF
v_call: TRBV20-1; d_call: -; j_call: TRBJ1-1; clone_size: -; cdr3_nt: TGCAGTGCCCACAGCACCGAAGCTTTCTTT; cdr3_aa: CSAHSTEAFF
v_call: TRBV19; d_call: TRBD1; j_call: TRBJ1-5; clone_size: few; cdr3_nt: TGTGCCAGTAGTATCCGGGACAGAATTAGCAATCAGCCCCAGCATTTT; cdr3_aa: CASSIRDRISNQPQHF
v_call: TRBV7-9; d_call: -; j_call: TRBJ2-6; clone_size: few; cdr3_nt: TGTGCCAGCAGCTTAGTCCAATCTGGGGCCAACGTCCTGACTTTC; cdr3_aa: CASSLVQSGANVLTF